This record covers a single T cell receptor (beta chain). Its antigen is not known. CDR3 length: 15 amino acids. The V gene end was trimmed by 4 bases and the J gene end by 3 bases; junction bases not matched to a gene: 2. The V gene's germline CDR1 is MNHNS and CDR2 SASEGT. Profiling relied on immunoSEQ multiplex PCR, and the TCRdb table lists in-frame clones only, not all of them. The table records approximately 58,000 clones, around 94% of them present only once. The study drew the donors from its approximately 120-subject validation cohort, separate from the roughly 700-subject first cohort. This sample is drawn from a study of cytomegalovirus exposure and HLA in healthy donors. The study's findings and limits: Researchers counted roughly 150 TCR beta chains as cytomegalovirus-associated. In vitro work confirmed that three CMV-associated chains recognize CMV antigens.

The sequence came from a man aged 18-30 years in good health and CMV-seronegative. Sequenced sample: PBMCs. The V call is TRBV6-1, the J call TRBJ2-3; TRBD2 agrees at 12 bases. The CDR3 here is CASSALAGGTDTQYF. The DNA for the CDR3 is TGTGCCAGCAGTGCGCTAGCGGGAGGGACAGATACGCAGTATTTT.